These T cell receptor beta chains were read from a single sample in a study of blood T cell repertoires in COVID-19. TCRdb's copy holds only in-frame clones and misses some; the assay was immunoSEQ multiplex PCR. There are about 35,000 clones in the sample; approximately 80% occur only once, and 9% to 10% lies in the top ten. Sequencing was done on a sample of peripheral blood. These receptors came from a man in his 60s in a cohort sampled during active COVID-19. CDR3s include the opening cysteine and the closing phenylalanine or tryptophan. The D gene is left open where the match is weak. Some rows have no size entry. The others give once, few or many, or a class for an expanded clone.

. | 15 | . | TRBJ1-1 | TRBV3-1/TRBV3-2 | TGTGCCAGCAGCTTGACAATGACAGGGAACACTGAAGCTTTCTTT | CASSLTMTGNTEAFF
. | 13 | once | TRBJ1-1 | TRBV5-1 | TGCGCCAGCAGCTTGCGAGAGTCCGCTGAAGCTTTCTTT | CASSLRESAEAFF
TRBD1 | 13 | . | TRBJ1-2 | TRBV6-5 | TGTGCCAGCAGAGATCGGACAGGGTGGGGCTACACCTTC | CASRDRTGWGYTF
TRBD1 | 14 | . | TRBJ2-2 | TRBV5-1 | TGCGCCAGCAGCTTGGGACAGGGGGCCGGGGAGCTGTTTTTT | CASSLGQGAGELFF
TRBD2 | 15 | . | TRBJ2-7 | TRBV7-4 | TGTGCCAGCAGCCATAAGAATAGCGGGAGAGGTGAGCAGTACTTC | CASSHKNSGRGEQYF
. | 12 | . | TRBJ2-7 | TRBV7-9 | TGTGCCAGCAGGGGTAGGCAGGACGAGCAGTACTTC | CASRGRQDEQYF
TRBD2 | 17 | . | TRBJ2-2 | TRBV7-2 | TGTGCCAGCAGCCCCCCCCTAGCGGGGGGCCGGGCCGGGGAGCTGTTTTTT | CASSPPLAGGRAGELFF
TRBD1 | 13 | . | TRBJ1-4 | TRBV18 | TGTGCCAGCTCACCAGGACAGGGTGAAAAACTGTTTTTT | CASSPGQGEKLFF
. | 14 | . | TRBJ1-1 | TRBV27 | TGTGCCAGCAGTTTAAAGGCAGGGCCCACTGAAGCTTTCTTT | CASSLKAGPTEAFF
TRBD2 | 20 | . | TRBJ2-1 | TRBV5-5 | TGTGCCAGCAGCTTGGTGTCGGGACTAGCGGGACCCAGCTCCTACAATGAGCAGTTCTTC | CASSLVSGLAGPSSYNEQFF
. | 12 | . | TRBJ1-2 | TRBV28 | TGTGCCACGGGGGAGCAGAACTATGGCTACACCTTC | CATGEQNYGYTF
. | 15 | . | TRBJ2-3 | TRBV28 | TGTGCCAGCAGCCTTGGGCAGGGCAGATCCGATACGCAGTATTTT | CASSLGQGRSDTQYF
TRBD1 | 16 | . | TRBJ1-1 | TRBV5-1 | TGCGCCAGCAGTATCGGACAGGGGGGAAGTGCGGCTGAAGCTTTCTTT | CASSIGQGGSAAEAFF
TRBD2 | 14 | . | TRBJ2-3 | TRBV29-1 | TGCAGCGTTGAAGGCGGGGGGAGAGTTGATACGCAGTATTTT | CSVEGGGRVDTQYF
. | 15 | few | TRBJ2-1 | TRBV9 | TGTGCCAGCAGCGTAGGAGGGGCAGGGGTGGGTGAGCAGTTCTTC | CASSVGGAGVGEQFF
. | 17 | . | TRBJ2-6 | TRBV9 | TGTGCCAGCAGCTCACCAGCTGCAGGGCCCGGGGCCAACGTCCTGACTTTC | CASSSPAAGPGANVLTF
. | 15 | few | TRBJ1-1 | TRBV9 | TGTGCCAGCAGCGTTGAAGGAGGGGCGAACACTGAAGCTTTCTTT | CASSVEGGANTEAFF
TRBD2 | 14 | . | TRBJ2-5 | TRBV7-2 | TGTGCCAGCAGAAAGCGGGGGGCCGAGGAGACCCAGTACTTC | CASRKRGAEETQYF
. | 12 | once | TRBJ2-2 | TRBV24-1 | TGTGCCACCGGGCAAAACACCGGGGAGCTGTTTTTT | CATGQNTGELFF
. | 13 | . | TRBJ1-1 | TRBV7-9 | TGTGCCAGCCGTGAGGGATGGGGCACTGAAGCTTTCTTT | CASREGWGTEAFF
. | 12 | . | TRBJ1-5 | TRBV28 | TGTGCCAGCAGCCGTAGCAATCAGCCCCAGCATTTT | CASSRSNQPQHF
. | 16 | . | TRBJ2-7 | TRBV6-5 | TGTGCCAGCAGTTACCCCCTAGACGTGACCTACTACGAGCAGTACTTC | CASSYPLDVTYYEQYF
TRBD2 | 19 | . | TRBJ2-3 | TRBV4-1 | TGCGCCAGCAGCCGATTGAAAAGATCCGGGACTAGCGGCACAGATACGCAGTATTTT | CASSRLKRSGTSGTDTQYF
TRBD1 | 15 | . | TRBJ2-3 | TRBV7-2 | TGTGCCAGCAGCGCCCGGGACAGAAGGACAGATACGCAGTATTTT | CASSARDRRTDTQYF
. | 12 | . | TRBJ1-2 | TRBV15 | TGTGCCACCAGCATAGCCGGTAGTGGCTACACCTTC | CATSIAGSGYTF
. | 16 | . | TRBJ1-5 | TRBV28 | TGTGCCAGCAGTGGGGCACAGGGCGGTAGCAATCAGCCCCAGCATTTT | CASSGAQGGSNQPQHF
. | 13 | . | TRBJ1-5 | TRBV7-9 | TGTGCCAGCAGCTTGCAGGGCAATCAGCCCCAGCATTTT | CASSLQGNQPQHF
. | 11 | few | TRBJ1-3 | TRBV11-2 | TGTGCCACTCGGTACGGAAACACCATATATTTT | CATRYGNTIYF
. | 14 | . | TRBJ2-1 | TRBV24-1 | TGTGCCACCAGTGGGGCAGGCGCCCACAATGAGCAGTTCTTC | CATSGAGAHNEQFF
. | 16 | . | TRBJ1-5 | TRBV6-1 | TGTGCCAGCAGTGAAGCGGTGAGGCCTAGCAATCAGCCCCAGCATTTT | CASSEAVRPSNQPQHF
TRBD1 | 16 | few | TRBJ2-7 | TRBV7-8 | TGTGCCAGCAGCGAGCAGGGGGCCCAGAGCTCCTACGAGCAGTACTTC | CASSEQGAQSSYEQYF
. | 15 | . | TRBJ1-6 | TRBV7-2 | TGTGCCAGCAGCTTAGACAGGGCCAACAATTCACCCCTCCACTTT | CASSLDRANNSPLHF
. | 16 | . | TRBJ1-3 | TRBV6-2/TRBV6-3 | TGTGCCAGCAGTTACTCGGCGGGGGACTCTGGAAACACCATATATTTT | CASSYSAGDSGNTIYF
. | 13 | . | TRBJ1-6 | TRBV11-3 | TGTGCCAGCAGCTTAGAGAGTGGTTCACCCCTCCACTTT | CASSLESGSPLHF
. | 14 | . | TRBJ2-7 | TRBV7-3 | TGTGCCAGCAGCTCTGGGACTTACAACGGGGAGCAGTACTTC | CASSSGTYNGEQYF
TRBD1 | 13 | . | TRBJ1-1 | TRBV6-2/TRBV6-3 | TGTGCCAGCAGTCGACAGGGGGCAGGTGAAGCTTTCTTT | CASSRQGAGEAFF
. | 13 | . | TRBJ2-1 | TRBV12-3/TRBV12-4 | TGTGCCAGCAGTTTAGCGGGAGGTTATGAGCAGTTCTTC | CASSLAGGYEQFF
TRBD1 | 15 | . | TRBJ1-3 | TRBV13 | TGTGCCAGCAGGGCGGTCACAGGGGCTGGAAACACCATATATTTT | CASRAVTGAGNTIYF
. | 14 | . | TRBJ1-2 | TRBV3-1/TRBV3-2 | TGTGCCAGCAGCCCAAGCGGGGCTAACTATGGCTACACCTTC | CASSPSGANYGYTF
. | 14 | . | TRBJ1-1 | TRBV30 | TGTGCCTGGAGTAGGGGAAGCATGAACACTGAAGCTTTCTTT | CAWSRGSMNTEAFF
. | 17 | . | TRBJ2-7 | TRBV21-1 | TGTGCCAGCAGCAAAGAAGGTAGGCGGGAGTGGTCCTACGAGCAGTACTTC | CASSKEGRREWSYEQYF
. | 12 | . | TRBJ2-5 | TRBV3-1/TRBV3-2 | TGTGCCAGCAGCCCAGGGGTGCAGACCCAGTACTTC | CASSPGVQTQYF
. | 14 | . | TRBJ2-3 | TRBV5-4 | TGTGCCAGCAGCTCGACAGGGGAGGGAGATACGCAGTATTTT | CASSSTGEGDTQYF
TRBD2 | 16 | . | TRBJ2-3 | TRBV7-9 | TGTGCCAGCAGCTCAAATACGGGGGGAATAACAGATACGCAGTATTTT | CASSSNTGGITDTQYF
TRBD1 | 14 | . | TRBJ1-6 | TRBV5-1 | TGCGCCAGCAGCCGCCAGGGGGCGGATTCACCCCTCCACTTT | CASSRQGADSPLHF
TRBD1 | 17 | . | TRBJ2-1 | TRBV18 | TGTGCCAGCTCACCTAACCGACCCGGGACAGACAACAATGAGCAGTTCTTC | CASSPNRPGTDNNEQFF
TRBD1 | 15 | . | TRBJ2-4 | TRBV14 | TGTGCCAGCAGCCGGACAGGGAAGGCCAAAAACATTCAGTACTTC | CASSRTGKAKNIQYF
TRBD1 | 14 | . | TRBJ1-1 | TRBV11-2 | TGTGCCAGCAGCTTCATACAGGGGTTTGGTGAAGCTTTCTTT | CASSFIQGFGEAFF
TRBD2 | 15 | . | TRBJ2-1 | TRBV3-1/TRBV3-2 | TGTGCCAGCAGCGCGGGACTAGCGGATTACAATGAGCAGTTCTTC | CASSAGLADYNEQFF
TRBD2 | 14 | . | TRBJ2-1 | TRBV24-1 | TGTGCCACTCCAACTAGCGCGACGTACAATGAGCAGTTCTTC | CATPTSATYNEQFF
. | 14 | . | TRBJ1-2 | TRBV6-2/TRBV6-3 | TGTGCCAGCAGTTACGTACGGGGGAGCTATGGCTACACCTTC | CASSYVRGSYGYTF
TRBD2 | 16 | . | TRBJ2-1 | TRBV18 | TGTGCCAGCTCACCACCGTCTAGCGGGGGGGGTAATGAGCAGTTCTTC | CASSPPSSGGGNEQFF